Reported below is one T cell receptor (beta chain). Its recognized antigen is unknown. No much larger clone is present one base from it, and per-base qualities are unavailable. The cohort consisted of hundreds of healthy bone marrow donors. At the time of sampling, all cohort members were nominally healthy, though unrecorded immune exposures were likely present. The donor tested CMV seronegative and was one of the 352 seronegative cohort members. Every donor gave a peripheral blood sample, and the peripheral blood mononuclear cells from that sample were used for TCR beta sequencing. The Qiagen DNeasy Blood Extraction Kit was used to extract genomic DNA from the blood cell samples. V lost 2 bases and J lost 4 bases; the stretch between them is 8 bases long. The germline V gene gives CDR1 as SGHDT and CDR2 as YYEEEE. Inclusive of the bounding cysteine and phenylalanine, the CDR3 is 13 residues long. CDR3 DNA only is kept here, 39 bases in frame from base 1.

This entry belongs to a study of cytomegalovirus exposure and HLA in healthy donors listed by TCRdb under 2017. Turning to the overall study: An earlier analysis of approximately 640 of the donors reported more than 250 Gb of sequence data and some 100 million unique TCR beta sequences from about 200 million T cells. An early release covering about 600 HLA-typed donors comprised about 300 gigabases of sequencing data and approximately 85 million unique TCR sequences. The genetic ancestry cluster associated with self-reported Caucasian donors included 80% to 90% of the approximately 430 genotyped donors. The study was designed to test whether signatures of past pathogen exposure could be identified by cataloging public T cell receptors. The study used immunosequencing to profile the T cell repertoires of 666 subjects and linked those repertoires to cytomegalovirus serostatus. A separate validation cohort of roughly 130 different subjects was used in addition to the roughly 720-subject first cohort. High-throughput TCR immunosequencing, statistical association of individual TCRs with disease status, and machine learning were combined to predict cytomegalovirus infection status. A later analysis re-examined previously published TCR beta repertoires from hundreds of donors and added high-resolution HLA genotyping to investigate patterns of TCR occurrence. Rather than using new phenotypic data, the later analysis identified candidate immune exposures from TCR beta sequences and from how often those sequences occurred across donors. To decide whether each TCR beta V gene segment behaved as functional or pseudogenic, an earlier analysis of several hundred of the donors relied on high-throughput TCR beta sequencing. Alongside the repertoire data, information on donor age, sex, ethnicity and CMV serostatus was compiled. Genome-wide SNP genotypes for about 65% of the roughly 700 donors were used in a later genetic analysis, which treated that subset as a discovery cohort. Every repertoire in the discovery cohort had been generated on one and the same sequencing platform. Both class I and class II loci were covered by HLA typing, at four-digit resolution. The number of donors typed differed by locus, with roughly 620-630 for A, B, C, DRB1 and DQB1, around 500 for DQA1, 606 for DPA1, and approximately 470 for DPB1. Because of strong linkage in the cohort, a few DR-DQ haplotypes were treated as single units for association and clustering. Among 398 genotyped donors of the cohort, an average of around 250,000 unique TCR beta nucleotide sequences was sequenced per donor, of which about 19% were non-productive. Study-wide findings and limitations: In a later analysis, some 18,000 TCR beta sequences were associated with specific HLA alleles at a false discovery rate of 0.05. Because the 87-base-pair reads could not distinguish some IMGT-functional V segments, including TRBV6-2 and TRBV6-3, those segments were excluded. Because counts were too low, seventeen rarely observed V segments, including chromosome 9 orphons, were left out of the earlier analysis of 500 to 750 of the donors. A cluster of highly shared sequence variants was judged likely to represent a technical artifact of the sequencing pipeline. A total of around 150 TCR beta chains were listed by the study as associated with cytomegalovirus. In a later analysis, TCR association rates were found to vary across HLA loci, with the most associated TCRs seen for DRB1 alleles and the fewest for HLA-C alleles. According to the authors, the approach could potentially be generalized to other disease states and immunological phenotypes. A further reported finding was that TCR beta sequences accurately predicted the HLA-A and HLA-B alleles for most subjects in the first cohort. In vitro tests confirmed that a few of the cytomegalovirus-associated TCR beta chains recognize cytomegalovirus antigens. In a later analysis, HLA-associated TCR beta chains showed more clonal expansion and lower generation probabilities than non-associated chains that were equally common. In this cohort, only TCR beta chains were sequenced, and detectable features were limited by the absence of alpha or paired-chain data. Immune exposure information for the cohort was limited to CMV serostatus. In both the original and validation cohorts, the classifier was reported to diagnose cytomegalovirus status with high specificity and sensitivity. An association between a missense DCLRE1C variant and V-gene and J-gene trimming of TCR beta chains was found in a later genetic analysis and replicated in an independent cohort. Compared with the approximately 720-donor mean, donors in an Asian-associated ancestry cluster had fewer N-insertions in productive TCRs, according to a later genetic analysis. Assigning TCR associations to individual alleles was difficult when HLA alleles, especially DR and DQ, strongly co-occurred. Because some donors lacked HLA typing at each locus, the association tests relied only on the typed subset. A later analysis found that most CMV-associated TCR beta chains appeared HLA-restricted, with HLA associations seemingly driven largely by CMV exposure. Several of the top co-occurrence clusters appeared to be linked to parvovirus B19, influenza, CMV and Epstein-Barr virus, according to a later analysis. Roughly uniform sequencing depth across donors was assumed in presence/absence analyses, although this assumption may not hold. Most TCR sequences were seen in very few donors, while some public TCRs were found in many individuals. Broadly in line with IMGT annotations, most TCR beta V segments showed up in productive rearrangements about 87% or about 30% of the time in an earlier analysis of a few hundred of the donors. Linkage disequilibrium might explain the correlated functional status among segregating V segments, but an unknown experimental factor could not be ruled out.

The library was produced with the immunoSEQ multiplex PCR assay. For the multiplex PCR, a mixture combining 60 forward primers for TCR Vbeta segments and 13 reverse primers for TCR Jbeta segments was used. The CDR3 region of rearranged TCR beta genes was amplified from genomic DNA with a multiplex PCR assay. On the Illumina HiSeq System, the amplified TCR beta libraries were sequenced as 87-base-pair reads. Per the original workflow: In a later analysis, some 80 million unique TCR beta chains were counted across the 500 to 850 repertoires, and approximately 11 million of these chains were shared by at least two donors. Raw reads were error-corrected and collapsed into unique sequences by a nearest-neighbor algorithm in which closely related sequences were merged to remove PCR and sequencing errors. To assign V, D and J gene segments, CDR3 sequences were aligned to IMGT reference sequences. For a sequence to be retained, a match of at least six nucleotides to both a V gene segment and a J gene segment was required. Rearrangements were classified as productive when the CDR3 lacked stop codons and remained in frame with V and J, and all other rearrangements were classified as non-productive. Following IMGT convention, CDR3 was defined as the stretch from the second conserved V-encoded cysteine to the conserved J-encoded phenylalanine. The earlier analysis of 450 to 750 of the donors excluded any sequence lacking an unambiguous match to a single V gene segment. In an earlier analysis of several hundred of the donors, V segments were called functional above 56.7% productive rearrangements and were called segregating when the between-donor standard deviation exceeded 5%. A statistical classification framework was developed to diagnose cytomegalovirus status using the catalog of TCR beta chain sequences. V and J gene assignment, in a later analysis, came from comparing TCR nucleotide sequences with IMGT/GENE-DB human TR gene sequences. The TCRdist pipeline was used in a later analysis to assign CDR3 sequences and most-parsimonious VDJ recombination scenarios. In a later analysis, each TCR beta chain was defined by its CDR3 amino acid sequence together with its V-gene family, and reads lacking a unique V-gene family were excluded. To address suspected cross-contamination and a sequencing artifact, a later analysis removed some 620 highly shared, low-generation-probability nucleotide sequences. In a later analysis, a clonal expansion index was calculated for each public chain from normalized within-repertoire ranks of inferred template counts. In a later analysis, generation probabilities were computed with a VDJ recombination model fitted to out-of-frame rearrangements, and the resulting probabilities were checked against IGoR. Hypergeometric tests were used in a later analysis to score TCR-TCR, TCR-HLA and TCR-CMV co-occurrence, with a repertoire-size bias correction applied to the TCR pairs. A later analysis estimated false discovery rates by permuting HLA or CMV assignments 20 times. A later analysis grouped co-occurring TCRs with DBSCAN, adding TCRdist sequence similarity when clustering within HLA-allele-positive subsets. Repertoires with fewer than 30,000 or more than 120,000 public chains were left out of co-occurrence clustering, as were several repertoires with anomalous nucleotide sharing. The immuneACCESS repertoire file appears here via TCRdb, limited to in-frame rearrangements. These files lack a portion of the clones; in checked studies, under half of the deficit traces to unresolved V genes, and the cause of the others is not known. D and trimming were read from the DNA, whereas the V and J calls and clone size are those reported in that table. This sample gives 90,000 to 110,000 clones in total; 83% of them show up just once. Of the sample, 5.5% to 7% falls within the top ten clones.

The sequence was obtained from a man aged 18 to 35 in good health and CMV-seronegative. The rearrangement combines TRBV5-6 with TRBJ2-3, and possibly TRBD2, on 6 matching bases. The sequenced material came from PBMCs. The CDR3 protein sequence reads: CASSFGEADTQYF. The nucleotide sequence is given as TGTGCCAGCAGCTTCGGGGAGGCAGATACGCAGTATTTT.